The 22 T cell receptor beta chains listed next were all sequenced from one sample in a study of vaccination and CD4 T cells after COVID-19. CD4+ T cells that had been cultured provided DNA sequenced with the Oncomine TCR Beta short-read assay. One entry per CDR3 protein, called by TCRdb with MiXCR from the PCR reads. This table holds approximately 19,000 distinct CDR3 sequences, approximately 61% found once. Indicated treatment: roughly 10-day PBMC culture with coronavirus spike peptide pools or control peptides (ViraFEST assay). No antigens are known for them. The sequenced sample was CD4+ T cells from blood, cultured in vitro, obtained after SARS-CoV-2 vaccination. The receptors were gathered from a human donor who had recovered from COVID-19.

This chain connects TRBV9 to TRBJ2-7, with 11 bases aligning to TRBD2. The germline V gene has CDR1 SGDLS and CDR2 YYNGEE. CDR3 length equals 17 residues. J lost 7 bases, V lost 3 bases, and 15 bases had no gene match. The CDR3 protein is CASSEGHLAGGPEEQYF. The CDR3 coding sequence is TGTGCCAGCAGCGAGGGCCATTTAGCGGGAGGGCCGGAGGAGCAGTACTTC.

This clonotype was recorded a few times. The rearrangement links TRBV19 to TRBJ1-2; a possible D gene is TRBD1 (5 bases). Germline CDR1 reads LNHDA; CDR2 reads SQIVND (reference sequence). The CDR3 loop spans 15 amino acids. Trimming took off 3 bases at V and 5 bases at J, with 16 bases between the two ends. The CDR3 protein is CASSIMEGRDYGYTF. CDR3 DNA: TGTGCCAGTAGTATCATGGAGGGGAGAGATTATGGCTACACCTTC.

Only one count was recorded for this clonotype. V usage is TRBV7-9 and J usage is TRBJ2-3; no definite D call. The CDR3 has 16 amino acids. The ends were cut back, 5 bases at V and 4 bases at J, with 19 bases in the middle. Germline CDR1 SEHNR, CDR2 FQNEAQ (reference sequence). CDR3 coding DNA: TGTGCCAGCAGCCCAAGGGCGGTGGACCAGCCAGATACGCAGTATTTT. It encodes CASSPRAVDQPDTQYF.

This chain links TRBV9 with TRBJ2-5; no firm D call. The germline V gene encodes CDR1 SGDLS and CDR2 YYNGEE. Trimming cost V 3 bases and J 0 bases, with 6 bases left between them. This CDR3 region has 13 residues. The CDR3 coding sequence is TGTGCCAGCAGCGGACACCACCAAGAGACCCAGTACTTC. It encodes CASSGHHQETQYF.

The rearrangement links TRBV7-9 to TRBJ1-2; D is perhaps TRBD1 (5 bases). Germline loops: CDR1 SEHNR, CDR2 FQNEAQ (reference sequence). The CDR3 is made up of 11 amino acids. The CDR3 region is CGGWDHYGYTF. The CDR3 DNA is TGTGGGGGTTGGGACCACTATGGCTACACCTTC.

The chain couples TRBV27 to TRBJ2-1, with 14 bases identical to TRBD2. Germline V gives CDR1 MNHEY, CDR2 SMNVEV (reference sequence). The CDR3 is made up of 18 amino acids. The trim removed 5 bases at V and 1 base at J, leaving 7 bases unmatched. CDR3 DNA sequence: TGTGCCAGCAGTGTCTGGGGACTAGCGGGGGAATCCTACAATGAGCAGTTCTTC. It codes for CASSVWGLAGESYNEQFF.

The V call is TRBV12-3 or TRBV12-4, the J call TRBJ1-1, with TRBD1 matching over 10 bases. This CDR3 is 17 amino acids long. Trimming at V came to 5 bases and at J to 2 bases, leaving 11 bases not matched to a gene. Here the CDR3 DNA reads TGTGCCAGCAGTCTTGCCGGGACAGGGGCTGGAAACACTGAAGCTTTCTTT. Its protein is CASSLAGTGAGNTEAFF.

The V call is TRBV19, the J call TRBJ2-2; TRBD1 aligns across 8 bases. The junction had 3 bases not matched to a gene; V was cut back by 5 bases and J by 4 bases. The germline V gene encodes CDR1 LNHDA and CDR2 SQIVND (reference sequence). This CDR3 comprises 14 residues. This CDR3 is CASSDRGATGELFF. DNA for the CDR3: TGTGCCAGTAGTGACAGGGGCGCCACCGGGGAGCTGTTTTTT.

The chain is built from TRBV24-1 and TRBJ2-1; D may be TRBD1 (5 bases). The germline V and J ends were trimmed by 0 bases and 8 bases, with 10 bases remaining between them. Germline lookup yields CDR1 KGHDR and CDR2 SFDVKD. The CDR3 runs to 14 residues. This CDR3 is CATSDLRGRDEQFF. For the CDR3, the DNA is TGTGCCACCAGTGATTTGAGGGGAAGGGATGAGCAGTTCTTC.

This clonotype has more than one count but fewer than ten. This chain links TRBV7-3 with TRBJ1-1; D unresolved. Trimming stripped 5 bases from V and 1 base from J, with 5 bases between. The CDR3 extends over 12 amino acids. Germline loops: CDR1 SGHTA, CDR2 FQGTGA. In DNA form, the CDR3 reads TGTGCCAGCAGCGACCCGAACACTGAAGCTTTCTTT. Translating it yields CASSDPNTEAFF.

The genes are TRBV6-1 and TRBJ2-2, with D unclear. Germline lookup yields CDR1 MNHNS and CDR2 SASEGT. V lost 6 bases, J lost 7 bases, and 12 bases lay in between. The CDR3 is 13 residues long. In nucleotides, the CDR3 is TGTGCCAGCAGCGCCACATTCGGCGGGGAGCTGTTTTTT. Translating it yields CASSATFGGELFF.

The J gene is TRBJ2-7, the V gene TRBV28, with D perhaps TRBD1 or TRBD2 (5 bases each). The CDR3 runs 14 residues. Germline V CDR1 and CDR2: MDHEN, SYDVKM. V lost 7 bases to trimming and J lost 4 bases, with 17 bases between them. The CDR3 DNA follows: TGTGCCAGCACCCGGGGCTCAGATTCTTACGAGCAGTACTTC. Its translation: CASTRGSDSYEQYF.

This chain links TRBV20-1 with TRBJ2-7; D unresolved. CDR3 length equals 12 residues. Looked up from germline, CDR1 is DFQATT and CDR2 is SNEGSKA (reference sequence). The CDR3 coding sequence is TGCAGCGTGTCCCCTAGTAACTACGAGCAGTACTTC. It codes for CSVSPSNYEQYF.

This clonotype occurred once. The V call is TRBV20-1, the J call TRBJ2-1, with D perhaps TRBD1 (10 bases). V lost 3 bases and J lost 5, with 29 bases in between. The V gene's germline CDR1 is DFQATT and CDR2 SNEGSKA (reference sequence). CDR3 size: 19 residues. CDR3 residues: CSARLDRGLAGTLDNEQFF. The CDR3 DNA follows: TGCAGTGCTAGGCTCGACAGGGGGCTAGCGGGAACTCTTGACAATGAGCAGTTCTTC.

This clonotype was detected only a few times. V gene TRBV15 combines with J gene TRBJ1-1, with D uncertain. V lost 6 bases, J lost 2 bases, and 7 bases lay in between. CDR3 length equals 12 residues. Germline assignment: CDR1 LNHNV and CDR2 YYDKDF (reference sequence). The CDR3 DNA follows: TGTGCCACCAGAAGAATAAACACTGAAGCTTTCTTT. Its protein product is CATRRINTEAFF.

The V and J genes are TRBV28 and TRBJ1-1, with 8 bases identical to TRBD1. V lost 1 base to trimming and J lost 4 bases; unmatched junction nucleotides: 11. CDR3 size: 17 residues. Germline loops: CDR1 MDHEN, CDR2 SYDVKM. CDR3 residues: CASSLFPRQGKATEAFF. CDR3 coding DNA: TGTGCCAGCAGTTTATTCCCGCGACAGGGGAAGGCCACTGAAGCTTTCTTT.

This sequence joins TRBV12-5 and TRBJ1-6; TRBD1 matches 7 bases. Germline CDR1 LGHNT, CDR2 FRNRAP. The CDR3 totals 13 residues. V gave up 6 bases and J gave up 4 bases; unmatched junction bases: 0. Here the CDR3 reads CASGQGYNSPLHF. CDR3 bases: TGTGCTAGTGGACAGGGGTATAATTCACCCCTCCACTTT.

This chain connects TRBV6-2 or TRBV6-3 to TRBJ2-7; 8 bases match TRBD2. This CDR3 contains 17 residues. Germline trimming cut 2 bases from V and 4 bases from J; bases unmatched to any gene: 13. The germline gives CDR1 MNHEY, CDR2 SVGEGT. This CDR3 is CASSYAREVGILYEQYF. CDR3 bases: TGTGCCAGCAGTTACGCGCGGGAGGTGGGCATACTATACGAGCAGTACTTC.

The rearrangement links TRBV6-4 to TRBJ2-3; possibly TRBD1 for D (6 bases). The ends were cut back, 0 bases at V and 1 base at J, with 8 bases in the middle. The CDR3 length is 15 residues. From germline, CDR1 is MRHNA and CDR2 SNTAGT. CDR3 in amino acids: CASSDSGHRTDTQYF. The CDR3 nucleotides are TGTGCCAGCAGTGACTCGGGACACCGCACAGATACGCAGTATTTT.

This clonotype was seen more than once but under ten times. This chain uses TRBV30 with TRBJ1-6; D not certain. The CDR3 has 13 residues. Trimming removed 4 bases at V and 4 bases at J, with 8 bases between. Germline V gene sequence: CDR1 GTSNPN, CDR2 SVGIG (reference sequence). CDR3 sequence (DNA): TGTGCCTGGATGGCACAGTATAATTCACCCCTCCACTTT. Its protein is CAWMAQYNSPLHF.

This clonotype appeared a few times. The chain has TRBV6-1 and TRBJ1-5; D perhaps matches TRBD1 (5 bases). This CDR3 is 15 amino acids long. CDR1 and CDR2 from the germline V gene are MNHNS and SASEGT. V was clipped by 8 bases and J by 2 bases, with 16 bases between them. The CDR3 bases are TGTGCCAGCCGACGGGGGGGAAGCGGCAATCAGCCCCAGCATTTT. Translation: CASRRGGSGNQPQHF.

The chain carries TRBV7-9 and TRBJ1-3; TRBD1 agrees at 8 bases. This CDR3 is 14 amino acids long. J lost 4 bases, V lost 4 bases, and 3 bases had no gene match. Germline V gene data show CDR1 as SEHNR and CDR2 as FQNEAQ (reference sequence). The CDR3 loop is CASSSDRVGNTIYF. CDR3 in DNA: TGTGCCAGCAGCTCGGACAGGGTGGGAAACACCATATATTTT.